This TCR beta chain was sequenced for a study of blood T cell repertoires in COVID-19. Across the whole study: Samples came from the United States, Italy and Spain, spanning acute and convalescent COVID-19. The analysed material was cDNA or gDNA that came from T cells, B-cell-depleted T cells, or PBMCs.

Under the authors' procedure: How many nucleated cells were present was estimated from reference gene primer amplification. The table came from immunoSEQ multiplex PCR; TCRdb's copy has only in-frame clones and leaves some out. V, J and clone size reflect that table, while D and trimming were determined from the DNA. Counted here are 390,000 or so clones, roughly 88% occurring once; the ten biggest clones make up more than 1.4%. The CDR3 contains 17 residues. Germline CDR1 is SEHNR and CDR2 is FQNEAQ (reference sequence). Trimming cost V 5 bases and J 0 bases; bases outside gene matches: 8. The TCR originated in a woman aged 25 to 39 with active or convalescent COVID-19. The chain recombines TRBV7-9 with TRBJ2-2, with 8 bases lining up with TRBD2. The sample was peripheral blood. CDR3 in DNA: TGTGCCAGCAGCAGCACACCGGGACTAGCGAACACCGGGGAGCTGTTTTTT. This gives the protein CASSSTPGLANTGELFF.